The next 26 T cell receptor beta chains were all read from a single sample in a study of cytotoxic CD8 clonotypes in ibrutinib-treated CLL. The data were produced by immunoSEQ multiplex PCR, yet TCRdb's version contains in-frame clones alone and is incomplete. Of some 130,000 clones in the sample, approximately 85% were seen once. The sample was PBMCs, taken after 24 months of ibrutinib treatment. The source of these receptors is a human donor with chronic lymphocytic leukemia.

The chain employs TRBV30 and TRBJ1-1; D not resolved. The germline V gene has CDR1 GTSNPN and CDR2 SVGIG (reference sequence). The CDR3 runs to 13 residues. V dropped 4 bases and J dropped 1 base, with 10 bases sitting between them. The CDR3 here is CAWTGRRNTEAFF. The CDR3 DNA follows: TGTGCCTGGACGGGCAGGAGGAACACTGAAGCTTTCTTT.

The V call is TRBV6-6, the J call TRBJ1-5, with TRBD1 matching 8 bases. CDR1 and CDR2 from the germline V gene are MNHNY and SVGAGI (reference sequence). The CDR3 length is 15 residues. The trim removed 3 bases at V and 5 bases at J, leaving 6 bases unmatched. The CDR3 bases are TGTGCCAGCAGTTATACAGGGGGAACTGATCAGCCCCAGCATTTT. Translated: CASSYTGGTDQPQHF.

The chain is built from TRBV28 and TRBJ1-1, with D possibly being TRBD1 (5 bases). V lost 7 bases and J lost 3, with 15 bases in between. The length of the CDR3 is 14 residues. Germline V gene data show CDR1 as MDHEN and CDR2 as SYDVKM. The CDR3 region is CASNYHGGDTEAFF. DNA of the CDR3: TGTGCCAGCAATTACCACGGGGGGGACACTGAAGCTTTCTTT.

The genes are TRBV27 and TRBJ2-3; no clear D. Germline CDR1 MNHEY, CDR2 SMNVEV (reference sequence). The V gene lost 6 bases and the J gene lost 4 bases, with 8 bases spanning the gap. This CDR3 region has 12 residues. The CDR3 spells CASRHKSDTQYF. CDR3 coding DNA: TGTGCCAGCAGACACAAGTCAGATACGCAGTATTTT.

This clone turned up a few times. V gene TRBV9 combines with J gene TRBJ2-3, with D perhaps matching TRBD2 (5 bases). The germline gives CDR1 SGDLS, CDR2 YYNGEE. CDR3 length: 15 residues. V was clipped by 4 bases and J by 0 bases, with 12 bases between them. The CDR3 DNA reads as TGTGCCAGCAGCCCCAGCGGCCTAAGCACAGATACGCAGTATTTT. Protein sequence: CASSPSGLSTDTQYF.

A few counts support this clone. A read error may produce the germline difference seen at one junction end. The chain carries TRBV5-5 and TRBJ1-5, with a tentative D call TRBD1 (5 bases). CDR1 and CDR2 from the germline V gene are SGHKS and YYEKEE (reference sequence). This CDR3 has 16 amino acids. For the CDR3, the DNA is TGTGCCAGCAGCTTCGCTGGGACTCGTAGCTATCAGCCCCAGCATTTT. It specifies CASSFAGTRSYQPQHF.

The CDR3 nucleotides read TGCAGTGGAGTTGGGGGGGTCCAGTACTTC. Protein sequence: CSGVGGVQYF. The rearrangement uses TRBV29-1 and TRBJ2-5; the match to TRBD2 covers 7 bases. The CDR3 runs to 10 residues. CDR1 and CDR2 (germline): SQVTM, ANQGSEA.

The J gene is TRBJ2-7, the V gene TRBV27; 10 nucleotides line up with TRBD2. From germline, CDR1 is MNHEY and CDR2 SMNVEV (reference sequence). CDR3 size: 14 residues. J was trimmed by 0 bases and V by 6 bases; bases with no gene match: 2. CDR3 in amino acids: CASSPSGSSYEQYF. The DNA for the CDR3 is TGTGCCAGCAGCCCTAGCGGGAGCTCCTACGAGCAGTACTTC.

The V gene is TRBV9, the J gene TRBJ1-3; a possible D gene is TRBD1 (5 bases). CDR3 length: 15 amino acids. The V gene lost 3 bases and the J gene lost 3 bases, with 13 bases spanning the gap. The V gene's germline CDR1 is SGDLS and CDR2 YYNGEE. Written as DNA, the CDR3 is TGTGCCAGCAGCGGGGGCGGGTGGGGTGGAAACACCATATATTTT. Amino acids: CASSGGGWGGNTIYF.

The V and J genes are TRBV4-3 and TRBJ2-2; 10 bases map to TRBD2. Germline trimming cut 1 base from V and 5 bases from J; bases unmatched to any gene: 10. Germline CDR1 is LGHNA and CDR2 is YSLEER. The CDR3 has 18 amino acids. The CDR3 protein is CASSQGASGSFITGELFF. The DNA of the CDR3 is TGCGCCAGCAGCCAAGGTGCTAGCGGGAGTTTTATAACCGGGGAGCTGTTTTTT.

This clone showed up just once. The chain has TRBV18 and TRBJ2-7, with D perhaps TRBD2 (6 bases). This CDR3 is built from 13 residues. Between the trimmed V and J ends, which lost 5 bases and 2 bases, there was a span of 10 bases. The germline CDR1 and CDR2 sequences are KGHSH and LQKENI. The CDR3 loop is CASSGGVAYEQYF. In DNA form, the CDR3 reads TGTGCCAGCTCAGGAGGGGTGGCCTACGAGCAGTACTTC.

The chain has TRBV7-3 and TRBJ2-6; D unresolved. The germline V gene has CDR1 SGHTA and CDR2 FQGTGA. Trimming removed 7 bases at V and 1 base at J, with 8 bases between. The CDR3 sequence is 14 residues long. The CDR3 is CASKIGSGANVLTF. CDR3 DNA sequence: TGTGCCAGCAAGATAGGTTCTGGGGCCAACGTCCTGACTTTC.

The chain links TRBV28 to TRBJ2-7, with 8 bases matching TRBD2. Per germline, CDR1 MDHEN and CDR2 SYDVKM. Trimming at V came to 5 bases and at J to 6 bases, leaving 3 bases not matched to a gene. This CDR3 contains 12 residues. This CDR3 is CASSSGRREQYF. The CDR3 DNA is TGTGCCAGCAGTAGCGGGAGACGCGAGCAGTACTTC.

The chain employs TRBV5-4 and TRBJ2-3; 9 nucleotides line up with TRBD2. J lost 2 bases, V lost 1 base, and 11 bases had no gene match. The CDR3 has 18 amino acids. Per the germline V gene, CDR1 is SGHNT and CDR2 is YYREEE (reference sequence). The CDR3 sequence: CASSLRVGGGALTDTQYF. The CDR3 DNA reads TGTGCCAGCAGCTTGAGGGTTGGCGGGGGGGCCCTCACAGATACGCAGTATTTT. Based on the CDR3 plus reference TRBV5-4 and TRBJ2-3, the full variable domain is ETGVTQSPTHLIKTRGQQVTLRCSSQSGHNTVSWYQQALGQGPQFIFQYYREEENGRGNFPPRFSGLQFPNYSSELNVNALELDDSALYLCASSLRVGGGALTDTQYFGPGTRLTVL.

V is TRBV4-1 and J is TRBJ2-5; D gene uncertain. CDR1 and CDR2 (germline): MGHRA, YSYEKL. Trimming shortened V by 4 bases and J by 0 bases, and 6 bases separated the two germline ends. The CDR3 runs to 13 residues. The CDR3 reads CASSPEYQETQYF. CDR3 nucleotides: TGCGCCAGCAGCCCAGAGTACCAAGAGACCCAGTACTTC.

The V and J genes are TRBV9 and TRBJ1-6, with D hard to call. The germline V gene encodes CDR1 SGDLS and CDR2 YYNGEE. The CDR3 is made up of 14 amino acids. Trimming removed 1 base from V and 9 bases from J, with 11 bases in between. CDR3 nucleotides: TGTGCCAGCAGCGTAAGCGATACGGGTTCACCCCTCCACTTT. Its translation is CASSVSDTGSPLHF.

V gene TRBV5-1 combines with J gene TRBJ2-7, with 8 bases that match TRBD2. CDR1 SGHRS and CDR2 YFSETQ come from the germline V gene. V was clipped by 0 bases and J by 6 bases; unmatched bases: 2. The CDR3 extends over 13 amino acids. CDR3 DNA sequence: TGCGCCAGCAGCTTGGCCGCGGGGGGCGAGCAGTACTTC. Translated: CASSLAAGGEQYF.

CDR3 amino acids: CAWSSGAHTGGVTDTQYF. The CDR3 DNA follows: TGTGCCTGGAGTTCGGGGGCACACACAGGAGGTGTCACAGATACGCAGTATTTT. V is TRBV30 and J is TRBJ2-3, with D perhaps given as TRBD1 or TRBD2 (6 bases each). Germline CDR1 GTSNPN, CDR2 SVGIG (reference sequence). This CDR3 spans 18 amino acids. The V and J ends lost 2 bases and 2 bases respectively, with 23 bases between them.

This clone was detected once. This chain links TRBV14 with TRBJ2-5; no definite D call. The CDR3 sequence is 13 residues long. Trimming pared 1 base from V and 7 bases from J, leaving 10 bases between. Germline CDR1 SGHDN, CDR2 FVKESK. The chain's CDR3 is CASSQAQWGTQYF. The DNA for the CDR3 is TGTGCCAGCAGCCAAGCCCAATGGGGGACCCAGTACTTC.

The CDR3 loop is CASSLAPTSGFPYEQYF. CDR3 bases: TGTGCCAGCAGCTTGGCGCCTACTAGCGGGTTCCCCTACGAGCAGTACTTC. V usage is TRBV5-5 and J usage is TRBJ2-7; 9 nucleotides agree with TRBD2. The CDR3 sequence is 17 residues long. The germline V gene has CDR1 SGHKS and CDR2 YYEKEE (reference sequence). V was clipped by 0 bases and J by 2 bases; unmatched bases: 9.

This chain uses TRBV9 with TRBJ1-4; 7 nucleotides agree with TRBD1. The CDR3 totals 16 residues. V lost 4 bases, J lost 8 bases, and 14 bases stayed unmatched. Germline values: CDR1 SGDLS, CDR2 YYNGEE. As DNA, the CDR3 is TGTGCCAGCAGCATAATGGGACAGCCGTCTAGGGAAAAACTGTTTTTT. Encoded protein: CASSIMGQPSREKLFF. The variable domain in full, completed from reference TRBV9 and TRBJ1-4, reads DSGVTQTPKHLITATGQRVTLRCSPRSGDLSVYWYQQSLDQGLQFLIQYYNGEERAKGNILERFSAQQFPDLHSELNLSSLELGDSALYFCASSIMGQPSREKLFFGSGTQLSVL.

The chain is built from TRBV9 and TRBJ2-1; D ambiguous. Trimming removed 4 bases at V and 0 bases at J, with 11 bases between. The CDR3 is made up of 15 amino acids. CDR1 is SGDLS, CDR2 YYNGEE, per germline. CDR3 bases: TGTGCCAGCAGCCCCCTGCGATTCTCCTACAATGAGCAGTTCTTC. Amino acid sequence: CASSPLRFSYNEQFF.

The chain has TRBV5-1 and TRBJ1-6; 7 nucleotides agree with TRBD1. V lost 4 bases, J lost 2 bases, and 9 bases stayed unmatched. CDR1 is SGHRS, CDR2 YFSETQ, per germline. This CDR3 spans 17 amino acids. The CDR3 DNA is TGCGCCAGCAGCAGTCGGGACAGCCCGACCTATAATTCACCCCTCCACTTT. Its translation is CASSSRDSPTYNSPLHF.

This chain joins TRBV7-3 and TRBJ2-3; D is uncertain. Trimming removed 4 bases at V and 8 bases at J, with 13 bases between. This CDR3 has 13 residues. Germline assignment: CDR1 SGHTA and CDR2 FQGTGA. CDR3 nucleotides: TGTGCCAGCAGCTCTGGGTCGGCTGGTACGCAGTATTTT. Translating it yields CASSSGSAGTQYF.

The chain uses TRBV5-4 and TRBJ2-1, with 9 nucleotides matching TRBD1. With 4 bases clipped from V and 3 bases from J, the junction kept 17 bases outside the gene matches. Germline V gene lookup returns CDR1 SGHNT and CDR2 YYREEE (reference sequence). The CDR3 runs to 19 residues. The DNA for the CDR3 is TGTGCCAGCAGCGCAATTGGGGGCCGAGGGGGACAGGGCTACAATGAGCAGTTCTTC. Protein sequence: CASSAIGGRGGQGYNEQFF.

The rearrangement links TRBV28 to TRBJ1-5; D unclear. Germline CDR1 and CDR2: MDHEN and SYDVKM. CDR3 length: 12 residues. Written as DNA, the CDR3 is TGTGGGGCGGAGAGGGCTGGACAGCCCCAGCATTTT. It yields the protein CGAERAGQPQHF.